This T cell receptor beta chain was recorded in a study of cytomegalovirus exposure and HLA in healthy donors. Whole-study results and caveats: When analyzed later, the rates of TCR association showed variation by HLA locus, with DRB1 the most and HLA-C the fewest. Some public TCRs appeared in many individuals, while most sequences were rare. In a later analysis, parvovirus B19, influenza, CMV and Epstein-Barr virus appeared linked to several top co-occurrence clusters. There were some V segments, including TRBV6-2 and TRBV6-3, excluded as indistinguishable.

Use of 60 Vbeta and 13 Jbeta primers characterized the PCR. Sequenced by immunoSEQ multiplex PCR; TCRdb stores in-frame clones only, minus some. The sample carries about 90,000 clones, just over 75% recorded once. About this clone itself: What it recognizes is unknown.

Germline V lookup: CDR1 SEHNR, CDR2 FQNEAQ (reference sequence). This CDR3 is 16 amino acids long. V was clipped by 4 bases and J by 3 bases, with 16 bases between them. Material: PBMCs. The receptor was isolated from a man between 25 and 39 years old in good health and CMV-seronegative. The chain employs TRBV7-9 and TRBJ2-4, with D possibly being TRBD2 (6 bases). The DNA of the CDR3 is TGTGCCAGCAGCTCTCTCGGGGGTCGCGGCAAAAACATTCAGTACTTC. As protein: CASSSLGGRGKNIQYF.